The subject of this entry is one TCR beta chain. Its matching antigen is unknown. This record comes from a study of CXCR3-negative and CXCR3-positive naive CD8 T cells. Notes on the study in general: TRB CDR3s were more hydrophobic in CXCR3-positive than in CXCR3-negative naive cells.

Libraries of TRB cDNA were made by 5' RACE and carried UMIs. No DNA is given; TCRdb re-called the 5' RACE reads and lists each CDR3 protein once. The ten most abundant clones cover 0.3% to 0.45% of a sample with roughly 110,000 distinct CDR3 sequences. Germline CDR1 is SQVTM and CDR2 is ANQGSEA. This CDR3 spans 14 amino acids. The sequence came from a human donor in good health. Some clones in this sample may be carry-over from other donors' samples. The specimen sequenced was naive CXCR3+ CD8+ T cells from blood. Sample subset: CD45RO-CCR7+CD27+CD95- naive CD8+ T cells expressing CXCR3 (TNR3+). This rearrangement joins TRBV29-1 to TRBJ2-7. Here the CDR3 reads CSVEGGGSVYEQYF.